These 10 T cell receptor beta chains were sequenced from one sample in a study of Ad26.COV2.S vaccination and SARS-CoV-2 variants. As to treatment: roughly 20 received Ad26.COV2.S at low or high dose, single or two shots; 5 received placebo; per-sample allocation not given. Each sample was drawn 63 days after the first injection (of vaccine or placebo). Measured with immunoSEQ multiplex PCR; TCRdb has only the in-frame clones, and not every one. This sample has around 340,000 clones, with about 87% found just once. The sequencing here drew on peripheral blood, taken in a trial of Ad26.COV2.S vaccine versus placebo. These receptors were collected from a person between 18 and 65 years old who received the Ad26.COV2.S COVID-19 vaccine or a placebo.

J is TRBJ1-2 and V is TRBV9; TRBD1 agrees at 7 bases. Germline loops: CDR1 SGDLS, CDR2 YYNGEE. This CDR3 has 14 amino acids. Losses at the gene ends were 4 bases for V and 5 bases for J; bases not matched to a gene: 8. The CDR3 bases are TGTGCCAGCAGCCCAGCCGGGACAGCATATGGCTACACCTTC. It encodes CASSPAGTAYGYTF.

With regard to this clone: One base away lies a much larger clone, so this may be a sequencing read error. V and J are TRBV9 and TRBJ1-5; D call uncertain. Germline loops: CDR1 SGDLS, CDR2 YYNGEE. Trimming cost V 0 bases and J 5 bases, with 6 bases left between them. This CDR3 region has 13 residues. CDR3 amino acids: CASSVGEYQPQHF. The CDR3 DNA reads TGTGCCAGCAGCGTAGGGGAGTATCAGCCCCAGCATTTT.

This chain links TRBV6-4 with TRBJ2-2, with D possibly matching TRBD2 (6 bases). Germline values: CDR1 MRHNA, CDR2 SNTAGT. V was trimmed by 4 bases and J by 3 bases, leaving 6 bases between them. The CDR3 is 13 amino acids. The DNA for the CDR3 is TGTGCCAGCAGTGGACTAGACACCGGGGAGCTGTTTTTT. This gives the protein CASSGLDTGELFF.

The CDR3 region is CASSQELWTRRGKLFF. The CDR3 DNA reads TGCGCCAGCAGCCAAGAGCTCTGGACCCGGAGGGGGAAACTGTTTTTT. The chain recombines TRBV4-3 with TRBJ1-4; D possibly corresponds to TRBD1 (6 bases). Germline V gives CDR1 LGHNA, CDR2 YSLEER. Between the trimmed V and J ends, which lost 0 bases and 11 bases, there was a span of 19 bases. The CDR3 contains 16 residues.

The chain is built from TRBV30 and TRBJ1-2; D ambiguous. V was pared by 2 bases and J by 4 bases, with 14 bases between. The CDR3 is made up of 14 amino acids. Germline V gene lookup returns CDR1 GTSNPN and CDR2 SVGIG (reference sequence). The CDR3 reads CAWSSTPQVYGYTF. CDR3 DNA: TGTGCCTGGAGTAGTACACCCCAGGTCTATGGCTACACCTTC.

J is TRBJ2-1 and V is TRBV7-6, with 11 nucleotides matching TRBD2. CDR3 length equals 16 residues. Trimming cost V 1 base and J 4 bases; bases outside gene matches: 3. The germline V gene has CDR1 SGHVS and CDR2 FNYEAQ. Here the CDR3 reads CASSLDIAGGYNEQFF. CDR3 sequence (DNA): TGTGCCAGCAGCTTAGATATAGCGGGGGGGTACAATGAGCAGTTCTTC.

This chain uses TRBV28 with TRBJ2-1; the match to TRBD2 covers 8 bases. Trimming cost V 4 bases and J 4 bases; bases outside gene matches: 3. CDR3 length: 14 residues. The V gene's germline CDR1 is MDHEN and CDR2 SYDVKM. The CDR3 loop is CASSSAGEYNEQFF. The CDR3 coding sequence is TGTGCCAGCAGTTCAGCGGGAGAGTACAATGAGCAGTTCTTC.

V usage is TRBV5-6 and J usage is TRBJ2-1, with D maybe TRBD1 (5 bases). Germline V gene data show CDR1 as SGHDT and CDR2 as YYEEEE. This CDR3 contains 15 residues. Trimming removed 3 bases at V and 0 bases at J, with 10 bases between. The CDR3 sequence: CASSSTVSSYNEQFF. In nucleotides, the CDR3 is TGTGCCAGCAGCTCGACAGTGAGCTCCTACAATGAGCAGTTCTTC.

V gene TRBV5-5 combines with J gene TRBJ1-1; D not certain. The CDR3 runs 14 residues. Trimming took 0 bases from V and 10 from J, leaving 16 bases between them. Germline V CDR1 and CDR2: SGHKS, YYEKEE (reference sequence). This chain's CDR3 is CASSLADYGVGAFF. The DNA for the CDR3 is TGTGCCAGCAGCTTGGCCGACTACGGGGTGGGAGCTTTCTTT.

The count of this clone is one. Other DNA sequences in this specimen translate into the identical CDR3. The rearrangement joins TRBV18 to TRBJ2-3, with D perhaps given as TRBD1 or TRBD2 (5 bases each). The CDR3 spans 14 residues. Germline V gene sequence: CDR1 KGHSH, CDR2 LQKENI. V gave up 0 bases and J gave up 6 bases, with 10 bases separating them. The CDR3 DNA reads TGTGCCAGCTCACCACCGTCAGGGACGGATACGCAGTATTTT. Translated, it gives CASSPPSGTDTQYF.